The next 12 T cell receptor beta chains were all read from a single sample in a study of OX40 agonist ivuxolimab in advanced cancers. The library was built by means of the immunoSEQ multiplex PCR assay. The immuneACCESS repertoire file appears here via TCRdb, limited to in-frame rearrangements. These files lack a portion of the clones; in checked studies, under half of the deficit traces to unresolved V genes, and the cause of the others is not known. Counted in this sample were under 100,000 clones; roughly 80% of them appeared once. The leading ten clones occupy roughly 5% of the sample. The starting material was CD4+ or CD8+ T cells sorted from blood, obtained in a trial of the OX40 agonist ivuxolimab. These receptors were taken from an adult with an advanced solid tumor such as melanoma, head and neck, liver or kidney cancer.

The chain recombines TRBV7-9 with TRBJ2-7; D perhaps matches TRBD1 (6 bases). The germline V gene encodes CDR1 SEHNR and CDR2 FQNEAQ (reference sequence). V gave up 1 base and J gave up 0 bases, with 7 bases separating them. This CDR3 comprises 14 residues. The DNA of the CDR3 is TGTGCCAGCAGCTTAGGGACAGTCTCCTACGAGCAGTACTTC. This sequence encodes CASSLGTVSYEQYF. The variable domain in full, with the rest retrieved from reference TRBV7-9 and TRBJ2-7, is DTGVSQNPRHKITKRGQNVTFRCDPISEHNRLYWYRQTLGQGPEFLTYFQNEAQLEKSRLLSDRFSAERPKGSFSTLEIQRTEQGDSAMYLCASSLGTVSYEQYFGPGTRLTVT.

This clone was seen only once. J is TRBJ1-2 and V is TRBV6-6; 7 bases line up with TRBD1. The CDR3 extends over 15 amino acids. Trimming removed 5 bases from V and 4 bases from J; junction bases left unmatched: 10. The germline CDR1 and CDR2 sequences are MNHNY and SVGAGI (reference sequence). CDR3 DNA sequence: TGTGCCAGCAGTACCCCCCAGCCAGGGGGCTATGGCTACACCTTC. It encodes CASSTPQPGGYGYTF.

The chain joins TRBV7-3 to TRBJ2-1, with TRBD2 matching over 12 bases. The CDR3 spans 15 residues. Germline-derived CDR1 and CDR2 are SGHTA and FQGTGA. The J segment lost 6 bases and the V segment lost 2 bases, leaving 2 bases of the junction unmatched. CDR3 bases: TGTGCCAGCAGCTTACTAGCGGGGGGGCCCAATGAGCAGTTCTTC. Protein sequence: CASSLLAGGPNEQFF. Full variable domain (missing parts from reference TRBV7-3 and TRBJ2-1): GAGVSQTPSNKVTEKGKYVELRCDPISGHTALYWYRQSLGQGPEFLIYFQGTGAADDSGLPNDRFFAVRPEGSVSTLKIQRTERGDSAVYLCASSLLAGGPNEQFFGPGTRLTVL.

J is TRBJ2-7 and V is TRBV6-5, with TRBD1 matching 8 bases. With V trimmed by 1 base and J by 0 bases, 2 bases remained unmatched. Germline V gene lookup returns CDR1 MNHEY and CDR2 SVGAGI. The CDR3 has 15 amino acids. The CDR3 reads CASSYYRGNSYEQYF. The CDR3 DNA reads TGTGCCAGCAGTTACTACAGGGGGAACTCCTACGAGCAGTACTTC.

The chain recombines TRBV7-6 with TRBJ2-2; D possibly uses TRBD1 or TRBD2 (5 bases each). Germline V gene sequence: CDR1 SGHVS, CDR2 FNYEAQ. V was clipped by 1 base and J by 5 bases, with 5 bases between them. This CDR3 has 13 residues. The chain's CDR3 is CASSLGGTGELFF. CDR3 in DNA: TGTGCCAGCAGCTTAGGGGGGACCGGGGAGCTGTTTTTT.

A single count supports this clone. The chain uses TRBV7-8 and TRBJ1-2; D is unresolved. The CDR3 has 14 amino acids. In germline, CDR1 is SGHVS, CDR2 FQNEAQ. Trimming pared 5 bases from V and 2 bases from J, leaving 12 bases between. CDR3 residues: CASSPQPGNYGYTF. The CDR3 DNA is TGTGCCAGCAGCCCACAGCCGGGGAACTATGGCTACACCTTC.

This clone has just one count. The genes are TRBV12-5 and TRBJ2-1, with D tentatively TRBD2 (5 bases). The CDR3 length is 18 residues. The germline gives CDR1 LGHNT, CDR2 FRNRAP. V lost 0 bases and J 0 bases, leaving 15 bases between the germline ends. The CDR3 protein is CASGLVLAGGPSYNEQFF. In DNA form, the CDR3 reads TGTGCTAGTGGTTTGGTACTGGCAGGCGGGCCCTCCTACAATGAGCAGTTCTTC.

The chain uses TRBV27 and TRBJ1-6; no firm D call. This CDR3 comprises 19 residues. The V and J ends lost 8 bases and 0 bases respectively, with 23 bases between them. The germline CDR1 and CDR2 sequences are MNHEY and SMNVEV (reference sequence). CDR3 in amino acids: CASLRFGIDGSSYNSPLHF. CDR3 nucleotide sequence: TGTGCCAGCTTAAGGTTCGGAATCGACGGAAGCTCCTATAATTCACCCCTCCACTTT.

This CDR3 is CASSLGQGIPGELFF. CDR3 nucleotide sequence: TGTGCCAGCAGCTTGGGACAGGGGATTCCCGGGGAGCTGTTTTTT. The chain couples TRBV7-6 to TRBJ2-2; 10 positions match TRBD1. In germline, CDR1 is SGHVS, CDR2 FNYEAQ. This CDR3 has 15 amino acids. The V segment lost 3 bases and the J segment 6 bases; nucleotides outside the gene matches: 4.

The genes are TRBV4-1 and TRBJ2-5, with D perhaps TRBD1 or TRBD2 (5 bases each). V lost 0 bases and J lost 11, with 19 bases in between. The germline CDR1 and CDR2 sequences are MGHRA and YSYEKL. The CDR3 extends over 15 amino acids. Here the CDR3 reads CASSQELAGTWEQYF. The DNA of the CDR3 is TGCGCCAGCAGCCAAGAATTAGCCGGGACGTGGGAGCAGTACTTC.

The CDR3 loop is CASSQAQGQTYEQYF. The CDR3 DNA reads TGCGCCAGCAGCCAAGCGCAGGGGCAAACCTACGAGCAGTACTTC. The chain carries TRBV4-1 and TRBJ2-5; tentatively, D is TRBD1 (6 bases). The J call may be incorrect, as the DNA end agrees better with TRBJ2-7. The CDR3 contains 15 residues. Germline CDR1 reads MGHRA; CDR2 reads YSYEKL.

The sample holds a few counts of this clone. The gene calls are TRBV14 and TRBJ2-7; D ambiguous. This CDR3 comprises 14 residues. V dropped 0 bases and J dropped 4 bases, with 10 bases sitting between them. The germline V gene encodes CDR1 SGHDN and CDR2 FVKESK. The CDR3 sequence: CASSQEIKGYEQYF. The CDR3 bases are TGTGCCAGCAGCCAAGAAATAAAGGGATACGAGCAGTACTTC.